Listed below are T cell receptor beta chains from one sample, sequenced in a study of Graves' ophthalmopathy and Graves' hyperthyroidism. One entry per CDR3 protein, called by TCRdb with MiXCR from the multiplex PCR reads. The sample lists 300,000 to 400,000 distinct CDR3 sequences; roughly 15% were seen once. The material sequenced was peripheral blood. Every receptor here comes from an adult man with Graves' ophthalmopathy. CDR3s include the opening cysteine and the closing phenylalanine or tryptophan. D genes are given only for firm matches. Expanded clones are given a class, and other clones once, few, many or no size at all.

TRBV4-1	TRBD1	TRBJ1-6	many	TGCGCCAGCAGCCAAATTACCGCAGGGGGCAATTCACCCCTCCACTTT	CASSQITAGGNSPLHF
TRBV27	TRBD1	TRBJ2-7	many	TGTGCCAGCAGTTTATCGACAGGGGGGTACGAGCAGTACTTC	CASSLSTGGYEQYF
TRBV2	.	TRBJ1-2	few	TGTGCCAGCAGTGTGGGCGGCTTCTATGGCTACACCTTC	CASSVGGFYGYTF
TRBV6-5	.	TRBJ1-1	few	TGTGCCAGCAGTTTTTCTGAGGGGAACACTGAAGCTTTCTTT	CASSFSEGNTEAFF
TRBV11-1	.	TRBJ1-2	once	TGTGCCAGCAGCCCGGGACAATTCGGCTACACCTTC	CASSPGQFGYTF
TRBV20-1	.	TRBJ1-1	many	TGCAGTGCTAGACTAAGCAGGGTGAACACTGAAGCTTTCTTT	CSARLSRVNTEAFF
TRBV11-1	.	TRBJ2-4	.	TGTGCCAGCAGCCCATCCCGGAGACAGGAGGGCGCGGGACTAGCCAAAAACATTCAGTACTTC	CASSPSRRQEGAGLAKNIQYF
TRBV4-1	.	TRBJ2-7	many	TGCGCCAGCAGCCAAGACGGGCCTACCTACGAGCAGTACTTC	CASSQDGPTYEQYF
TRBV7-2	TRBD1	TRBJ1-1	many	TGTGCCAGCAGCTTAGCTGGGACAGGGTGGACTGAAGCTTTCTTT	CASSLAGTGWTEAFF
TRBV12-3/TRBV12-4	.	TRBJ1-2	many	TGTGCCAGCAGTCCGGGGAACTATGGCTACACCTTC	CASSPGNYGYTF
TRBV20-1	TRBD1	TRBJ2-5	many	TGCAGTGCGGAGGGGGACAGGGGGCAGGAGACCCAGTACTTC	CSAEGDRGQETQYF
TRBV7-2	.	TRBJ2-5	many	TGTGCCAGCGCCGGAAGGGGTACATGGGAGACCCAGTACTTC	CASAGRGTWETQYF
TRBV19	.	TRBJ1-2	many	TGTGCCAGTCAAGGGGTTCGAGGCGGCTACACCTTC	CASQGVRGGYTF
TRBV15	TRBD1	TRBJ2-7	many	TGTGCCACCAGCAGACTTCGGGACAGGGGCTACGAGCAGTACTTC	CATSRLRDRGYEQYF
TRBV11-1	.	TRBJ2-2	many	TGTGCCAGCAGCAAAGACACGGGGCGAACCACCGGGGAGCTGTTTTTT	CASSKDTGRTTGELFF
TRBV20-1	.	TRBJ2-2	many	TGCAGTGCTAGGGGGCAGACCGCGAACACCGGGGAGCTGTTTTTT	CSARGQTANTGELFF
TRBV5-1	.	TRBJ2-4	many	TGCGCCAGCAGCTTGGGACAGGTTGAAAACATTCAGTACTTC	CASSLGQVENIQYF
TRBV9	.	TRBJ1-1	many	TGTGCCAGCAGCGTGGGGCCGAACACTGAAGCTTTCTTT	CASSVGPNTEAFF
TRBV20-1	.	TRBJ1-5	many	TGCAGTGCCGCCCCCCCCACAGGGCCCAATCAGCCCCAGCATTTT	CSAAPPTGPNQPQHF
TRBV18	.	TRBJ2-5	many	TGTGCCAGCTCACCCCGGGACAACTACCAAGAGACCCAGTACTTC	CASSPRDNYQETQYF
TRBV4-2	.	TRBJ1-2	many	TGTGCCAGCAGCCAAATTACACAGGGAAGAGGCGGCTACACCTTC	CASSQITQGRGGYTF
TRBV12-3/TRBV12-4	.	TRBJ1-5	many	TGTGCCAGCAGTCCGGGGACATTCAATCAGCCCCAGCATTTT	CASSPGTFNQPQHF
TRBV15	TRBD2	TRBJ2-5	many	TGTGCCACCAGCAGAGATCCTCTAGCGGGGGTTGAGACCCAGTACTTC	CATSRDPLAGVETQYF
TRBV25-1	.	TRBJ2-5	many	TGTGCCAGCAGTAACCTAGCGATGATCGCGACCCAGTACTTC	CASSNLAMIATQYF
TRBV7-3	.	TRBJ1-1	many	TGTGCCAGCAGCTTACTTGGGGGGACGGCTGAAGCTTTCTTT	CASSLLGGTAEAFF
TRBV6-5	.	TRBJ1-1	many	TGTGCCAGCAGTTACTCATCGGCAGGGATGAACACTGAAGCTTTCTTT	CASSYSSAGMNTEAFF
TRBV28	.	TRBJ1-2	.	TGTGCCAGTGGTAATGTCCCGGGACATCGGGGCGACTATGGCTACACCTTC	CASGNVPGHRGDYGYTF
TRBV6-1	TRBD2	TRBJ2-5	.	TGTGCCAGCGGGGTGGCTAGCGGGCAGCAAGAGACCCAGTACTTC	CASGVASGQQETQYF
TRBV7-2	.	TRBJ2-7	many	TGTGCCAGCAGCGCCTACGGGAGCTCCTACGAGCAGTACTTC	CASSAYGSSYEQYF
TRBV11-1	TRBD1	TRBJ2-5	.	TGTGCCAGCAGCTTATTACAGGGGGCCTCGGAGACCCAGTACTTC	CASSLLQGASETQYF
TRBV20-1	TRBD1	TRBJ1-2	.	TGCAGTGCTAGGGAACAGGGGGCAGCTGGCTATGGCTACACCTTC	CSAREQGAAGYGYTF
TRBV7-3	TRBD2	TRBJ2-2	many	TGTGCCAGCAGCTATAAGACTAGCGGGGGGTCCCTGTTTGCCGGGGAGCTGTTTTTT	CASSYKTSGGSLFAGELFF
TRBV6-1	.	TRBJ2-7	many	TGTGCCAGCAGTCGTCCGGGACCGAACTCCTACGAGCAGTACTTC	CASSRPGPNSYEQYF
TRBV30	.	TRBJ2-2	many	TGTGCCTGGAGTGTACCCGTGAACACCGGGGAGCTGTTTTTT	CAWSVPVNTGELFF
TRBV12-3/TRBV12-4	.	TRBJ2-4	many	TGTGCCAGCAATTCATTTTCGACTACAGCCAAAAACATTCAGTACTTC	CASNSFSTTAKNIQYF
TRBV15	TRBD1	TRBJ2-5	.	TGTGCCACCAGCAGCGGACAGGGGCACCAAGAGACCCAGTACTTC	CATSSGQGHQETQYF
TRBV7-2	.	TRBJ2-7	many	TGTGCCAGCAGCTCCCGGACTCCCTCCTACGAGCAGTACTTC	CASSSRTPSYEQYF
TRBV29-1	.	TRBJ2-6	many	TGCAGCGTTGGGGGATTGCTTGGGGCCAACGTCCTGACTTTC	CSVGGLLGANVLTF
TRBV12-3/TRBV12-4	.	TRBJ2-7	many	TGTGCCAGCAGTTCTAAACCCGGGACCGGGGACAACGAGCAGTACTTC	CASSSKPGTGDNEQYF
TRBV30	.	TRBJ2-2	.	TGTGCCTGGAGTGTACTAAGCAACACCGGGGAGCTGTTTTTT	CAWSVLSNTGELFF
TRBV6-5	.	TRBJ1-6	many	TGTGCCAGCAGTTACTCCAGGCGGGGATATAATTCACCCCTCCACTTT	CASSYSRRGYNSPLHF
TRBV19	.	TRBJ1-5	many	TGTGCCAGTAGTAGGGCAGCAGGGAGGGACCAGCCCCAGCATTTT	CASSRAAGRDQPQHF
TRBV27	TRBD2	TRBJ2-7	.	TGTGCCAGCAGTTCGCGACTAGCGGGAGGGACCTACGAGCAGTACTTC	CASSSRLAGGTYEQYF
TRBV6-1	.	TRBJ2-2	many	TGTGCCAGCAGTCAAACTAGCTTAGGCACCGGGGAGCTGTTTTTT	CASSQTSLGTGELFF
TRBV6-2/TRBV6-3	.	TRBJ2-7	many	TGTGCCAGCAGTCCTCCGGGGAAATACGAGCAGTACTTC	CASSPPGKYEQYF
TRBV20-1	.	TRBJ1-5	many	TGCAGTGCCTCAACCCCAGTCGGGGGGGGCAATCAGCCCCAGCATTTT	CSASTPVGGGNQPQHF
TRBV4-1	.	TRBJ1-2	many	TGCGCCAGCAGCCAAGACTACGTCCTTTCTGGCTACACCTTC	CASSQDYVLSGYTF
TRBV7-2	.	TRBJ2-7	.	TGTGCCAGCAGTTCGACACCTTCCTACGAGCAGTACTTC	CASSSTPSYEQYF
TRBV6-1	.	TRBJ2-3	many	TGTGCCAGCAGGGAAGGACAGATTTATGATACGCAGTATTTT	CASREGQIYDTQYF
TRBV6-1	.	TRBJ1-1	many	TGTGCCAGTAATCAAAGCCCCCATGGGGAAACTGAAGCTTTCTTT	CASNQSPHGETEAFF
TRBV12-3/TRBV12-4	.	TRBJ2-7	.	TGTGCCAGCAGTTTAGCGCGAAAGTACGAGCAGTACTTC	CASSLARKYEQYF